These 14 T cell receptor beta chains were all obtained from the same sample, sequenced in a study of beta chain features in type 1 diabetes. Of the isolated RNA, all was reverse transcribed, and so the sequenced material was expressed TCRB transcripts. Here immunoSEQ multiplex PCR was the method, and the copy in TCRdb shows in-frame clones only, minus some. The table includes about 240,000 clones, 25% to 35% detected once. Input material: central memory CD4+ T cells from blood. The receptors shown here come from a man aged 30-40 years in good health.

This clone was counted between two and nine times. The rearrangement joins TRBV20-1 to TRBJ2-5; D ambiguous. With 0 bases removed from V and 7 bases from J, the gap between germline ends came to 6 bases. In germline, CDR1 is DFQATT, CDR2 SNEGSKA (reference sequence). This CDR3 has 11 residues. This chain's CDR3 is CSARDKATQYF. DNA of the CDR3: TGCAGTGCTAGAGATAAGGCGACCCAGTACTTC.

This clone appeared once. The genes are TRBV5-6 and TRBJ1-5; the D gene is possibly TRBD1 (5 bases). This CDR3 spans 14 amino acids. V shed 5 bases and J shed 1 base, with 10 bases lying between them. CDR1 is SGHDT and CDR2 is YYEEEE in the germline V gene. CDR3 amino acids: CASSSTESNQPQHF. The CDR3 bases are TGTGCCAGCAGTTCGACAGAGAGCAATCAGCCCCAGCATTTT.

This clone was seen repeatedly, ten times or more. V is TRBV29-1 and J is TRBJ2-5, with 13 bases fitting TRBD2. The germline V gene has CDR1 SQVTM and CDR2 ANQGSEA. Trimming took 3 bases from V and 7 from J; bases not matched to a gene: 5. The CDR3 sequence is 14 residues long. This CDR3 reads CSVDGTSGIGTQYF. In nucleotides, the CDR3 is TGCAGCGTTGACGGGACTAGCGGGATTGGGACCCAGTACTTC.

The V gene is TRBV27, the J gene TRBJ2-7, with D perhaps matching TRBD1 (6 bases). Germline loops: CDR1 MNHEY, CDR2 SMNVEV (reference sequence). V shed 4 bases and J shed 7 bases, with 14 bases lying between them. The CDR3 is 13 amino acids. The CDR3 DNA reads TGTGCCAGCAGTTCCGGGACACTAACTGAGCAGTACTTC. This codes for CASSSGTLTEQYF.

A few counts support this clone. In DNA form, the CDR3 reads TGTGCCAGCTCACGGGGCATAAACAATGAGCAGTTCTTC. This translates into CASSRGINNEQFF. V and J are TRBV18 and TRBJ2-1; TRBD1 might be the D (5 bases). The V end was cut by 4 bases, the J end by 5 bases, with 9 bases between. The CDR3 is 13 amino acids. Germline CDR1 and CDR2: KGHSH and LQKENI. Full variable domain (missing parts from reference TRBV18 and TRBJ2-1): NAGVMQNPRHLVRRRGQEARLRCSPMKGHSHVYWYRQLPEEGLKFMVYLQKENIIDESGMPKERFSAEFPKEGPSILRIQQVVRGDSAAYFCASSRGINNEQFFGPGTRLTVL.

Notes on this clone: Sequence at one end of the junction differs from germline and may be a read error. The chain joins TRBV7-2 to TRBJ2-7; 9 bases are shared with TRBD1. The CDR3 spans 15 residues. Germline CDR1 and CDR2: SGHTA and FQGNSA. CDR3 loop: CASSVADRGNYEQYF. In DNA form, the CDR3 reads TGTGCCAGCAGCGTAGCTGACAGGGGGAACTACGAGCAGTACTTC.

The gene calls are TRBV5-6 and TRBJ1-3, with D perhaps matching TRBD1 (5 bases). This CDR3 has 16 amino acids. Per germline, CDR1 SGHDT and CDR2 YYEEEE. The V gene lost 0 bases and the J gene lost 2 bases, with 12 bases spanning the gap. The CDR3 bases are TGTGCCAGCAGCTTGGGGCAGGGCTATCCTGGAAACACCATATATTTT. Its translation is CASSLGQGYPGNTIYF.

The chain links TRBV5-1 to TRBJ2-7, with D unclear. Trimming took off 0 bases at V and 2 bases at J, with 9 bases between the two ends. Germline CDR1 and CDR2: SGHRS and YFSETQ. The CDR3 runs to 14 residues. Here the CDR3 reads CASSLEAFTYEQYF. The CDR3 DNA sequence: TGCGCCAGCAGCTTGGAGGCTTTTACCTACGAGCAGTACTTC.

This clone was detected many times. The chain recombines TRBV5-4 with TRBJ2-3; 8 bases are shared with TRBD1. Trimming removed 5 bases from V and 0 bases from J; junction bases left unmatched: 5. Germline CDR1 reads SGHNT; CDR2 reads YYREEE (reference sequence). This CDR3 has 15 residues. The CDR3 is CASRMDRASTDTQYF. CDR3 DNA: TGTGCCAGCAGGATGGACAGGGCAAGCACAGATACGCAGTATTTT.

This clone showed up just once. The chain uses TRBV29-1 and TRBJ1-6, with D unclear. V was cut by 4 bases and J by 7 bases, with 5 bases left in between. CDR3 size: 11 residues. The germline CDR1 and CDR2 sequences are SQVTM and ANQGSEA. The CDR3 region is CSVVENSPLHF. In DNA form, the CDR3 reads TGCAGCGTTGTGGAGAATTCACCCCTCCACTTT.

The chain recombines TRBV4-3 with TRBJ2-3, with D hard to call. V shed 1 base and J shed 0 bases, with 5 bases lying between them. The CDR3 is made up of 14 amino acids. In germline, CDR1 is LGHNA, CDR2 YSLEER. The CDR3, as DNA: TGCGCCAGCAGCCAAGCATTAAGCACAGATACGCAGTATTTT. This encodes CASSQALSTDTQYF.

This CDR3 is CAWSGGREQYF. In DNA, the CDR3 is TGTGCCTGGAGTGGGGGTCGCGAGCAGTACTTC. V gene TRBV30 combines with J gene TRBJ2-7; D is unclear. This CDR3 has 11 residues. The germline V gene has CDR1 GTSNPN and CDR2 SVGIG (reference sequence). Trimming removed 1 base from V and 6 bases from J, with 7 bases in between.

The chain couples TRBV18 to TRBJ1-4, with D possibly being TRBD1 (6 bases). Germline V gives CDR1 KGHSH, CDR2 LQKENI. V lost 1 base and J lost 0, with 21 bases in between. This CDR3 has 20 amino acids. The CDR3 protein is CASSPRLGGALMSTNEKLFF. CDR3 nucleotide sequence: TGTGCCAGCTCACCACGTTTGGGGGGCGCACTGATGTCAACTAATGAAAAACTGTTTTTT. The full variable domain, with the rest looked up from reference TRBV18 and TRBJ1-4, is NAGVMQNPRHLVRRRGQEARLRCSPMKGHSHVYWYRQLPEEGLKFMVYLQKENIIDESGMPKERFSAEFPKEGPSILRIQQVVRGDSAAYFCASSPRLGGALMSTNEKLFFGSGTQLSVL.

This clone was detected a few times. The V call is TRBV7-2, the J call TRBJ1-1; TRBD1 matches 8 bases. The CDR3 spans 14 residues. Germline assignment: CDR1 SGHTA and CDR2 FQGNSA. The V segment lost 4 bases and the J segment 4 bases; nucleotides outside the gene matches: 5. The CDR3 sequence: CASSSDRGGTEAFF. CDR3 DNA: TGTGCCAGCAGCTCCGACAGGGGAGGCACTGAAGCTTTCTTT.